These 27 T cell receptor beta chains share one sample of origin, sequenced in a study of human T cells and chemical hapten exposure. Time point specified: pre-sensitization, week 0. Treatment indicated: therapeutic diphenylcyclopropenone sensitization with weekly scalp DPC. TCRdb re-called the RACE reads through MiXCR, storing one row per CDR3 protein. The sample lists around 300,000 distinct CDR3 sequences, around 5.5% occurring once. The sequences come from whole blood, collected in connection with sensitization to the hapten diphenylcyclopropenone (DPC). These receptors originate from a woman younger than 35 with alopecia areata. Some clones in this sample may be carry-over from other donors' samples.

This clonotype appeared many times. This sequence joins TRBV5-1 and TRBJ2-5; tentatively, D is TRBD1 or TRBD2 (5 bases each). Per germline, CDR1 SGHRS and CDR2 YFSETQ. V lost 0 bases and J lost 4, with 16 bases in between. This CDR3 spans 16 amino acids. CDR3 DNA: TGCGCCAGCAGCTTGGATGGGGGATCATGGGGAGAGACCCAGTACTTC. Its translation is CASSLDGGSWGETQYF.

The sample holds many counts of this clonotype. The rearrangement links TRBV5-1 to TRBJ2-7; 7 nucleotides agree with TRBD1. Per germline, CDR1 SGHRS and CDR2 YFSETQ. V lost 4 bases to trimming and J lost 2 bases; unmatched junction nucleotides: 6. CDR3 length equals 14 residues. CDR3 coding DNA: TGCGCCAGCAGCCACCGGGACAGAACCTACGAGCAGTACTTC. The encoded protein is CASSHRDRTYEQYF.

CDR3 sequence: CASRGNNEKLFF. CDR3 DNA sequence: TGTGCCAGCAGAGGGAATAATGAAAAACTGTTTTTT. The J gene is TRBJ1-4, the V gene TRBV12-3 or TRBV12-4; D is unclear. This CDR3 has 12 residues. V lost 6 bases, J lost 4 bases, and 6 bases lay in between.

The chain recombines TRBV6-5 with TRBJ1-2, with 11 bases aligning to TRBD1. Germline values: CDR1 MNHEY, CDR2 SVGAGI. J lost 4 bases, V lost 9 bases, and 7 bases had no gene match. This CDR3 has 14 residues. CDR3 sequence reads: CASIGQGATYGYTF. CDR3 DNA: TGTGCCAGTATAGGACAGGGGGCGACCTATGGCTACACCTTC.

This clonotype appeared a few times. This chain connects TRBV7-2 to TRBJ1-6; D gene uncertain. CDR1 and CDR2 (germline): SGHTA, FQGNSA. Trimming cost V 1 base and J 14 bases, with 9 bases left between them. The CDR3 is made up of 12 amino acids. CDR3 coding DNA: TGTGCCAGCAGCTTAGGGGGTTTGGCCCTCCACTTT. As protein: CASSLGGLALHF.

This clonotype has a handful of counts. This chain uses TRBV12-3 or TRBV12-4 with TRBJ1-2; 8 bases line up with TRBD1. V lost 6 bases to trimming and J lost 8 bases; unmatched junction nucleotides: 11. This CDR3 contains 14 residues. The CDR3 loop is CASRDTGGRGGYTF. The CDR3 bases are TGTGCCAGCAGAGATACAGGGGGGAGAGGGGGCTACACCTTC.

This clonotype was recorded at least ten times. The chain employs TRBV20-1 and TRBJ1-1; D is unclear. Trimming left V 6 bases short and J 5 bases short, with 10 bases between. This CDR3 has 11 residues. Germline lookup yields CDR1 DFQATT and CDR2 SNEGSKA (reference sequence). The CDR3 region has the DNA TGCAGTGCCCTACGTGGGACTGAAGCTTTCTTT. Its protein is CSALRGTEAFF.

Many counts were recorded for this clonotype. This chain links TRBV7-9 with TRBJ2-7; D not resolved. The germline V gene encodes CDR1 SEHNR and CDR2 FQNEAQ (reference sequence). CDR3 length: 12 amino acids. Trimming removed 6 bases at V and 4 bases at J, with 10 bases between. CDR3 amino acids: CASSQTFYEQYF. Written as DNA, the CDR3 is TGTGCCAGCAGTCAGACCTTTTACGAGCAGTACTTC.

This clonotype was seen more than once but under ten times. The rearrangement uses TRBV4-3 and TRBJ2-3; weak D call: TRBD2 (6 bases). Germline V gene data show CDR1 as LGHNA and CDR2 as YSLEER. V lost 0 bases and J lost 4, with 11 bases in between. The CDR3 has 15 amino acids. In DNA form, the CDR3 reads TGCGCCAGCAGCCAAGAGCGTGGGGGGTCAGATACGCAGTATTTT. This translates into CASSQERGGSDTQYF.

A few counts support this clonotype. The V call is TRBV10-3, the J call TRBJ2-2; D perhaps matches TRBD2 (6 bases). Germline lookup yields CDR1 ENHRY and CDR2 SYGVKD. V lost 8 bases and J lost 1, with 11 bases in between. The CDR3 has 14 amino acids. The CDR3 DNA is TGTGCCATCGGACCGGGGGAGAACACCGGGGAGCTGTTTTTT. Residues: CAIGPGENTGELFF.

The chain carries TRBV7-8 and TRBJ1-4; 8 nucleotides agree with TRBD1. With 2 bases clipped from V and 12 bases from J, the junction kept 5 bases outside the gene matches. Germline values: CDR1 SGHVS, CDR2 FQNEAQ. The length of the CDR3 is 13 residues. The CDR3 DNA reads TGTGCCAGCAGCTTAACCGACAGGGGAGAACTGTTTTTT. Its protein is CASSLTDRGELFF.

This clonotype has only a few counts. V and J are TRBV7-2 and TRBJ2-3, with D unclear. The CDR3 runs to 15 residues. Looked up from germline, CDR1 is SGHTA and CDR2 is FQGNSA. V gave up 2 bases and J gave up 2 bases, with 11 bases separating them. In DNA, the CDR3 is TGTGCCAGCAGCTTAAAGGTAGCCCCCACAGATACGCAGTATTTT. Its protein product is CASSLKVAPTDTQYF.

At least ten counts were recorded for this clonotype. The CDR3 DNA follows: TGTGCCAGCAGTTACTCTCGGTCACTCTACGAGCAGTACTTC. Translated, it gives CASSYSRSLYEQYF. The chain is built from TRBV6-2 or TRBV6-3 and TRBJ2-7; no firm D call. The CDR3 sequence is 14 residues long. Trimming cost V 0 bases and J 3 bases, with 9 bases left between them. Germline V gene sequence: CDR1 MNHEY, CDR2 SVGEGT.

The genes are TRBV7-2 and TRBJ2-1; 14 positions agree with TRBD2. This CDR3 spans 17 amino acids. The germline gives CDR1 SGHTA, CDR2 FQGNSA. J gave up 8 bases and V 0 bases, and 6 bases lay outside the gene matches. CDR3 protein: CASSLARLAGGQHEQFF. CDR3 DNA sequence: TGTGCCAGCAGCTTAGCCCGACTAGCGGGGGGGCAACATGAGCAGTTCTTC. The complete variable domain, with remaining parts taken from reference TRBV7-2 and TRBJ2-1, reads GAGVSQSPSNKVTEKGKDVELRCDPISGHTALYWYRQSLGQGLEFLIYFQGNSAPDKSGLPSDRFSAERTGGSVSTLTIQRTQQEDSAVYLCASSLARLAGGQHEQFFGPGTRLTVL.

This clonotype has ten or more counts. The chain's CDR3 is CASSPYSGQGPYQPQHF. The CDR3 nucleotides are TGTGCCAGCAGTCCTTATTCGGGGCAGGGCCCTTATCAGCCCCAGCATTTT. The chain is built from TRBV28 and TRBJ1-5, with D perhaps matching TRBD1 (5 bases). This CDR3 spans 17 amino acids. Germline CDR1 MDHEN, CDR2 SYDVKM. Trimming cost V 5 bases and J 5 bases, with 22 bases left between them.

This clonotype was seen more than once but under ten times. The chain combines TRBV7-2 with TRBJ1-2; D unclear. The ends were cut back, 3 bases at V and 4 bases at J, with 9 bases in the middle. The CDR3 runs 13 residues. Per germline, CDR1 SGHTA and CDR2 FQGNSA. In DNA form, the CDR3 reads TGTGCCAGCAGCTTGTTCATGTCCTATGGCTACACCTTC. Its translation: CASSLFMSYGYTF.

This clonotype was seen ten or more times. The V call is TRBV7-2, the J call TRBJ2-3; D is perhaps TRBD1 (6 bases). Trimming shortened V by 8 bases and J by 0 bases, and 12 bases separated the two germline ends. The CDR3 has 14 amino acids. Germline CDR1 and CDR2: SGHTA and FQGNSA. In DNA, the CDR3 is TGTGCCAGCGTAGTAGGGGGAAGCACAGATACGCAGTATTTT. Residues: CASVVGGSTDTQYF. Variable domain in full (rest from reference TRBV7-2 and TRBJ2-3): GAGVSQSPSNKVTEKGKDVELRCDPISGHTALYWYRQSLGQGLEFLIYFQGNSAPDKSGLPSDRFSAERTGGSVSTLTIQRTQQEDSAVYLCASVVGGSTDTQYFGPGTRLTVL.

This clonotype was found a few times. Since a much larger clone is just one base distant, this may be a read error. The chain uses TRBV7-3 and TRBJ2-3; 16 bases match TRBD2. This CDR3 has 18 amino acids. Germline-derived CDR1 and CDR2 are SGHTA and FQGTGA. The J segment lost 1 base and the V segment lost 5 bases, leaving 6 bases of the junction unmatched. CDR3 nucleotide sequence: TGTGCCAGCAGCACGGGACTAGCGGGGGGGCCGGGCACAGATACGCAGTATTTT. Its protein product is CASSTGLAGGPGTDTQYF.

This clonotype was seen once. A much larger clone lies one base from this, so it may be a read error. The V and J genes are TRBV12-3 or TRBV12-4 and TRBJ2-7, with unresolved D. The V gene lost 6 bases and the J gene lost 0 bases, with 12 bases spanning the gap. The CDR3 has 14 residues. CDR3 residues: CASSYGESSYEQYF. Written as DNA, the CDR3 is TGTGCCAGCAGCTACGGCGAGAGCTCCTACGAGCAGTACTTC.

This clonotype showed up many times. The J gene is TRBJ1-1, the V gene TRBV7-6; D not resolved. The V and J ends lost 1 base and 0 bases respectively, with 9 bases between them. The CDR3 loop spans 15 amino acids. Germline lookup yields CDR1 SGHVS and CDR2 FNYEAQ. The DNA of the CDR3 is TGTGCCAGCAGCTTAGGGGCCAGCATGAACACTGAAGCTTTCTTT. Residues: CASSLGASMNTEAFF.

The V and J genes are TRBV7-9 and TRBJ1-5, with D hard to call. The CDR3 contains 14 residues. The V gene's germline CDR1 is SEHNR and CDR2 FQNEAQ (reference sequence). The V end lost 1 base, the J end lost 5 bases, and 9 bases lay between the germline ends. The chain's CDR3 is CASSLGQIYQPQHF. The CDR3 DNA is TGTGCCAGCAGCTTAGGCCAGATCTATCAGCCCCAGCATTTT.

This clonotype showed up many times. This chain connects TRBV11-2 to TRBJ2-5, with D unclear. The germline gives CDR1 SGHAT, CDR2 FQNNGV. This CDR3 region has 15 residues. Between the trimmed V and J ends, which lost 0 bases and 4 bases, there was a span of 12 bases. For the CDR3, the DNA is TGTGCCAGCAGCTTAGAAGTCCGGGCTCGAGAGACCCAGTACTTC. Protein sequence: CASSLEVRARETQYF.

This clonotype was seen only a few times. The chain couples TRBV11-2 to TRBJ1-2; D gene unclear. The CDR3 has 11 amino acids. Trimming took off 2 bases at V and 6 bases at J, with 4 bases between the two ends. Germline CDR1 and CDR2: SGHAT and FQNNGV. The CDR3 DNA sequence: TGTGCCAGCAGCTTATTAGATGGCTACACCTTC. This translates into CASSLLDGYTF. The whole variable domain, filled in from reference TRBV11-2 and TRBJ1-2, reads EAGVAQSPRYKIIEKRQSVAFWCNPISGHATLYWYQQILGQGPKLLIQFQNNGVVDDSQLPKDRFSAERLKGVDSTLKIQPAKLEDSAVYLCASSLLDGYTFGSGTRLTVV.

The rearrangement joins TRBV18 to TRBJ1-5; no clear D. Trimming removed 2 bases from V and 7 bases from J, with 12 bases in between. The CDR3 is 14 residues long. The germline V gene encodes CDR1 KGHSH and CDR2 LQKENI. For the CDR3, the DNA is TGTGCCAGCTCACCAACGCCCAGTGGCCAGCCCCAGCATTTT. Protein: CASSPTPSGQPQHF.

The CDR3 DNA reads as TGCAGTGTAGGGCATTTGAGCACAGATACGCAGTATTTT. Encoded protein: CSVGHLSTDTQYF. The V gene is TRBV20-1, the J gene TRBJ2-3; D ambiguous. The CDR3 contains 13 residues. V was shortened by 7 bases and J by 0 bases, with 11 bases between the two germline ends. Germline V gene sequence: CDR1 DFQATT, CDR2 SNEGSKA (reference sequence).

As for this clonotype: A junction end diverges from the germline sequence, so it may reflect a read error. The CDR3 protein is CANSMPSGGTDTQYF. CDR3 DNA: TGTGCCAACAGTATGCCTAGCGGGGGTACAGATACGCAGTATTTT. The chain employs TRBV6-5 and TRBJ2-3; 10 bases fit TRBD2. The CDR3 is 15 residues long. Per germline, CDR1 MNHEY and CDR2 SVGAGI.

This clonotype appeared many times. This rearrangement joins TRBV7-9 to TRBJ1-6; D remains ambiguous. V was trimmed by 5 bases and J by 10 bases, leaving 6 bases between them. Germline lookup yields CDR1 SEHNR and CDR2 FQNEAQ (reference sequence). The CDR3 length is 11 residues. The CDR3 region has the DNA TGTGCCAGCAGCCCGAGGTCACCCCTCCACTTT. It codes for CASSPRSPLHF.